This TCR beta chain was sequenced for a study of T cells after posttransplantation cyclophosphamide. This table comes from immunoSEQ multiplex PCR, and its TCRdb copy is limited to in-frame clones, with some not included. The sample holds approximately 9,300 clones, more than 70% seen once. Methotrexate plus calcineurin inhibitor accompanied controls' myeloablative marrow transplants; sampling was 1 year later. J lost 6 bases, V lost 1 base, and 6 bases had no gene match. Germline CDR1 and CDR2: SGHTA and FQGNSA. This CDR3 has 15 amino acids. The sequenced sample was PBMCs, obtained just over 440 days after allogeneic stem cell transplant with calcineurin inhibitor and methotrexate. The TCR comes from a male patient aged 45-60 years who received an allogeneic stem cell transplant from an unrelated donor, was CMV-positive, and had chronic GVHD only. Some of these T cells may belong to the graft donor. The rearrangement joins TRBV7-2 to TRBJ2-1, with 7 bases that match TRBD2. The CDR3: CASSLELGRINEQFF. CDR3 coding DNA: TGTGCCAGCAGCTTAGAACTCGGGAGGATCAATGAGCAGTTCTTC.